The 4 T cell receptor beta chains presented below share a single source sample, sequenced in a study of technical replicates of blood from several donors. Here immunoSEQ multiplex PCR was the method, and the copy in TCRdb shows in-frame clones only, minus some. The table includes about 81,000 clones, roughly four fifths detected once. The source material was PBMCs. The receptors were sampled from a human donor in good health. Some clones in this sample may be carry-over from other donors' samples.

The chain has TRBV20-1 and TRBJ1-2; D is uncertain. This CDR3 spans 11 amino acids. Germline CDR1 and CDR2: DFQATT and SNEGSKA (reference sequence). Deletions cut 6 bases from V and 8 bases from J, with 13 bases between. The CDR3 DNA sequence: TGCAGTGCGCTGGCAGGTGCGGGCTACACCTTC. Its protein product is CSALAGAGYTF.

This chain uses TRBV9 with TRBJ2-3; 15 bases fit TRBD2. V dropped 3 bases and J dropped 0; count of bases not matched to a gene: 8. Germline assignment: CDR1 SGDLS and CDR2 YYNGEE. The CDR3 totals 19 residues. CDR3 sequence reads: CASSEGLAGGLKSTDTQYF. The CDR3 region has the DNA TGTGCCAGCAGCGAAGGACTAGCGGGGGGGCTGAAAAGCACAGATACGCAGTATTTT. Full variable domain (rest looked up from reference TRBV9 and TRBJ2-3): DSGVTQTPKHLITATGQRVTLRCSPRSGDLSVYWYQQSLDQGLQFLIQYYNGEERAKGNILERFSAQQFPDLHSELNLSSLELGDSALYFCASSEGLAGGLKSTDTQYFGPGTRLTVL.

The CDR3 loop reads CASSMIAGGIEQYF. CDR3 bases: TGTGCCAGTAGTATGATCGCGGGGGGGATCGAGCAGTACTTC. The genes are TRBV19 and TRBJ2-7; 9 bases map to TRBD2. V was pared by 3 bases and J by 6 bases, with 6 bases of the junction left unmatched. Germline V lookup: CDR1 LNHDA, CDR2 SQIVND (reference sequence). The CDR3 has 14 amino acids.

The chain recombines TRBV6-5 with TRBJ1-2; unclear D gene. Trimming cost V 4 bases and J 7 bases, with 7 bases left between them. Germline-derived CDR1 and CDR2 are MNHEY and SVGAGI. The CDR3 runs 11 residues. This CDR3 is CASSSGGGYTF. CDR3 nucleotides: TGTGCCAGCAGTTCGGGTGGTGGCTACACCTTC.